These 17 T cell receptor beta chains share one sample of origin, sequenced in a study of cytomegalovirus exposure and HLA in healthy donors. PCR was performed using 60 Vbeta and 13 Jbeta primers. Profiled with immunoSEQ multiplex PCR; TCRdb holds only in-frame clones, not every one. The sample lists over 110,000 clones; over 65% were seen once. Sequencing was performed on PBMCs. Receptor source: a female donor in good health and CMV-seronegative.

The chain links TRBV30 to TRBJ2-5; 7 bases map to TRBD2. The CDR3 length is 12 residues. CDR1 is GTSNPN and CDR2 is SVGIG in the germline V gene (reference sequence). J gave up 7 bases and V 6 bases, and 8 bases lay outside the gene matches. CDR3 residues: CACLAGRGTQYF. The CDR3 DNA reads TGTGCCTGTTTAGCGGGCCGGGGGACCCAGTACTTC.

The chain uses TRBV5-1 and TRBJ2-7, with D tentatively TRBD2 (6 bases). Germline V gene lookup returns CDR1 SGHRS and CDR2 YFSETQ. The CDR3 spans 14 residues. The V end lost 4 bases, the J end lost 1 base, and 12 bases lay between the germline ends. The CDR3 here is CASSPGTVSYEQYF. As DNA, the CDR3 is TGCGCCAGCAGCCCAGGGACTGTTTCCTACGAGCAGTACTTC.

The chain links TRBV28 to TRBJ2-7, with D perhaps TRBD2 (5 bases). CDR1 is MDHEN and CDR2 is SYDVKM in the germline V gene. Trimming stripped 6 bases from V and 8 bases from J, with 17 bases between. This CDR3 region has 13 residues. The CDR3 region is CASSLPGVAKQYF. DNA for the CDR3: TGTGCCAGCAGCCTCCCCGGGGTCGCAAAGCAGTACTTC.

This clone was counted only a few times. V and J are TRBV5-4 and TRBJ1-1; 9 nucleotides line up with TRBD1. J gave up 6 bases and V 4 bases, and 7 bases lay outside the gene matches. In germline, CDR1 is SGHNT, CDR2 YYREEE (reference sequence). This CDR3 spans 14 amino acids. The CDR3: CASSHPDRGAEAFF. The CDR3 DNA is TGTGCCAGCAGCCACCCGGACAGGGGTGCTGAAGCTTTCTTT.

CDR3 residues: CASSLGAGGEQYF. DNA for the CDR3: TGTGCCAGCAGCTTAGGGGCAGGGGGAGAGCAGTACTTC. This chain joins TRBV11-1 and TRBJ2-7; 7 nucleotides agree with TRBD1. CDR3 length: 13 residues. Germline assignment: CDR1 SGHAT and CDR2 FQDESV (reference sequence). Losses at the gene ends were 1 base for V and 7 bases for J; bases not matched to a gene: 4.

V and J are TRBV5-1 and TRBJ2-5, with 7 nucleotides matching TRBD2. The junction had 4 bases not matched to a gene; V was cut back by 4 bases and J by 4 bases. The CDR3 length is 13 residues. In germline, CDR1 is SGHRS, CDR2 YFSETQ. This chain's CDR3 is CASSRTRTETQYF. The CDR3 nucleotides are TGCGCCAGCAGCCGGACTAGGACAGAGACCCAGTACTTC.

This chain links TRBV30 with TRBJ2-1, with 9 bases identical to TRBD2. The CDR3 is made up of 15 amino acids. Germline V lookup: CDR1 GTSNPN, CDR2 SVGIG (reference sequence). Losses at the gene ends were 5 bases for V and 4 bases for J; bases not matched to a gene: 9. The CDR3 spells CAWGGGGRGYNEQFF. CDR3 nucleotides: TGTGCCTGGGGGGGAGGCGGGAGGGGATACAATGAGCAGTTCTTC.

This clone was seen only once. This chain uses TRBV28 with TRBJ1-1, with a possible D match to TRBD1 (5 bases). Germline CDR1 and CDR2: MDHEN and SYDVKM. Trimming removed 3 bases from V and 4 bases from J, with 9 bases in between. This CDR3 region has 13 residues. CDR3 sequence: CASSLGLPTEAFF. Here the CDR3 DNA reads TGTGCCAGCAGTTTGGGACTCCCCACTGAAGCTTTCTTT.

The CDR3 DNA sequence: TGCGCCAGCAGCCATCTCAGGGGATCTAATGAAAAACTGTTTTTT. Amino acids: CASSHLRGSNEKLFF. V and J are TRBV4-3 and TRBJ1-4; perhaps TRBD1 as D (6 bases). This CDR3 is built from 15 residues. V was pared by 3 bases and J by 3 bases, with 11 bases between. Germline-derived CDR1 and CDR2 are LGHNA and YSLEER.

The CDR3 here is CSVMESIYGYTF. The CDR3 nucleotides are TGCAGCGTTATGGAGAGTATCTATGGCTACACCTTC. The V and J genes are TRBV29-1 and TRBJ1-2; no firm D call. This CDR3 is 12 amino acids long. The germline CDR1 and CDR2 sequences are SQVTM and ANQGSEA. Trimming shortened V by 5 bases and J by 4 bases, and 11 bases separated the two germline ends.

This chain uses TRBV29-1 with TRBJ1-5; 8 bases line up with TRBD1. Looked up from germline, CDR1 is SQVTM and CDR2 is ANQGSEA. The CDR3 extends over 13 amino acids. J lost 4 bases, V lost 7 bases, and 6 bases had no gene match. CDR3 region: CSAGTGYNQPQHF. The CDR3, as DNA: TGCAGCGCCGGGACAGGTTATAATCAGCCCCAGCATTTT.

This clone was seen a few times. V and J are TRBV6-4 and TRBJ2-3, with 15 bases matching TRBD2. The CDR3 length is 16 residues. Germline V gene sequence: CDR1 MRHNA, CDR2 SNTAGT. The J segment lost 4 bases and the V segment lost 5 bases, leaving 4 bases of the junction unmatched. Here the CDR3 DNA reads TGTGCCAGCAGTCGAGGACTAGCGGGAGGGCCAGATACGCAGTATTTT. Residues: CASSRGLAGGPDTQYF.

V is TRBV2 and J is TRBJ2-1; D remains ambiguous. This CDR3 has 13 amino acids. Germline loops: CDR1 SNHLY, CDR2 FYNNEI. The V end was cut by 3 bases, the J end by 12 bases, with 15 bases between. The CDR3 loop reads CASSDGSLTRQFF. CDR3 coding DNA: TGTGCCAGCAGTGACGGGTCTCTGACGAGGCAGTTCTTC.

The chain recombines TRBV27 with TRBJ2-7; D gene ambiguous. The ends were cut back, 4 bases at V and 0 bases at J, with 10 bases in the middle. CDR1 and CDR2 (germline): MNHEY, SMNVEV (reference sequence). The CDR3 totals 14 residues. The CDR3 DNA reads as TGTGCCAGCAGTTCGCCGGGTCGCTCCTACGAGCAGTACTTC. Protein sequence: CASSSPGRSYEQYF.

The J gene is TRBJ1-4, the V gene TRBV5-4; D gene unclear. The CDR3 is made up of 17 amino acids. The germline V gene encodes CDR1 SGHNT and CDR2 YYREEE (reference sequence). V was clipped by 1 base and J by 3 bases, with 16 bases between them. Written as DNA, the CDR3 is TGTGCCAGCAGCTTGACCGGTTTCGGTGAAGCTAATGAAAAACTGTTTTTT. Translated, it gives CASSLTGFGEANEKLFF.

In this sample, this clone turned up once. The gene calls are TRBV27 and TRBJ2-7; 11 bases agree with TRBD2. Germline CDR1 is MNHEY and CDR2 is SMNVEV (reference sequence). V lost 6 bases, J lost 6 bases, and 10 bases stayed unmatched. This CDR3 spans 15 amino acids. This CDR3 is CASSKTSGASVEQYF. The DNA of the CDR3 is TGTGCCAGCAGCAAGACTAGCGGGGCCTCGGTCGAGCAGTACTTC.

This chain uses TRBV27 with TRBJ2-1; TRBD1 aligns across 8 bases. J was trimmed by 0 bases and V by 3 bases; bases with no gene match: 4. The CDR3 length is 16 residues. In germline, CDR1 is MNHEY, CDR2 SMNVEV (reference sequence). The CDR3 sequence: CASSFRTGSSYNEQFF. CDR3 sequence (DNA): TGTGCCAGCAGTTTTAGGACAGGGAGCTCCTACAATGAGCAGTTCTTC.